Included here is one T cell receptor (beta chain) sequence, with context. Its antigen is not known. This entry belongs to a study of T cell clones after liver transplantation. Study in general: TCRbeta sequencing after a pre-transplant mixed lymphocyte reaction identified graft-donor-reactive clones, later tracked in post-transplant blood. Regarding the study as a whole: Donor-reactive sequences fell more than third party-reactive ones, suggesting partial deletion.

The CDR3 is made up of 14 amino acids. Looked up from germline, CDR1 is MDHEN and CDR2 is SYDVKM. V lost 2 bases and J lost 12, with 19 bases in between. This table comes from immunoSEQ multiplex PCR, and its TCRdb copy is limited to in-frame clones, with some not included. The sample lists over 50,000 clones, roughly nine tenths seen once, with approximately 15% in the top ten. The V and J genes are TRBV28 and TRBJ1-2; D remains unclear. This sequence originates from a human patient who received a liver transplant. Some T cells may be transferred from the graft donor. Sequenced material: CD8+ T cells from blood, taken 12 months after liver transplant. CDR3 nucleotide sequence: TGTGCCAGCAGTTTAAGGTGGCTTGATCCCCAGGACACCTTC. It encodes CASSLRWLDPQDTF.